Sequencing of this T cell receptor (beta chain) was carried out in a study of T cell responses to AZD1222 COVID-19 vaccine. For this clone: Its target is unknown.

Trimming removed 0 bases from V and 7 bases from J; junction bases left unmatched: 5. CDR3 length: 14 amino acids. Germline V gives CDR1 WSHSY, CDR2 SAAADI. Only in-frame clones appear in the TCRdb table, and some are missing; sequencing was by immunoSEQ multiplex PCR. The table lists roughly 120,000 clones, about 89% of them singletons, with 5.4% in the top ten. Findings and limits, study-wide: Regions left unmutated in variants are reportedly the target of nearly half of spike-specific TCRs. It was only six AZD1222 recipients who were seropositive at baseline.

This chain uses TRBV10-2 with TRBJ1-2, with TRBD1 identical over 7 bases. The clonotype was recovered from an adult in good health. Sequencing used peripheral blood, obtained on day 0 of AZD1222 vaccination. Written as DNA, the CDR3 is TGCGCCAGCAGTGAGTCGTTGAGGGGGCTTGGCTACACCTTC. Amino acid sequence: CASSESLRGLGYTF.